This T cell receptor (beta chain) was found in a study of blood T cell repertoires in COVID-19. Profiling relied on immunoSEQ multiplex PCR, and the TCRdb table lists in-frame clones only, not all of them. The table lists approximately 89,000 clones, 75% to 85% of them singletons. The sample consisted of peripheral blood. This receptor was taken from a human donor in a cohort sampled during active COVID-19.

CDR3 sequence (DNA): TGTGCCAGCAGCTTCATGTATGGGAGCTCCTACAATGAGCAGTTCTTC. It codes for CASSFMYGSSYNEQFF. The gene calls are TRBV7-9 and TRBJ2-1, with D perhaps matching TRBD2 (5 bases). The germline V gene has CDR1 SEHNR and CDR2 FQNEAQ (reference sequence). Between the trimmed V and J ends, which lost 3 bases and 0 bases, there was a span of 12 bases. The CDR3 runs 16 residues.